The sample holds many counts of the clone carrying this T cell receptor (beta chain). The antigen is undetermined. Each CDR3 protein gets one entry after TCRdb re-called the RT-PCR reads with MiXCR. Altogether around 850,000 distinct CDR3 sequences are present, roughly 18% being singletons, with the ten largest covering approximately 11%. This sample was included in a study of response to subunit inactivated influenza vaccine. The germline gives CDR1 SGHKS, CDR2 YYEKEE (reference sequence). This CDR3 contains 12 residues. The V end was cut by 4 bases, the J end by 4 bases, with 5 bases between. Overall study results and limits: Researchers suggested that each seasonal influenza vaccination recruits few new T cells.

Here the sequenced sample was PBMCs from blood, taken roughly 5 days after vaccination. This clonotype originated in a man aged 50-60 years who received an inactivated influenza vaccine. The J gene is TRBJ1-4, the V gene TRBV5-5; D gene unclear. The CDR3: CASSPYNEKLFF. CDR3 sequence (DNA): TGTGCCAGCAGCCCTTATAATGAAAAACTGTTTTTT.